A selection of T cell receptor beta chains follows, all from one sample in a study of T cells after yellow fever vaccination. TCRdb re-derived calls from the 5' RACE reads in MiXCR, one entry per CDR3 protein. The data show 500,000 to 650,000 distinct CDR3 sequences, around 12% seen once. Here the sequenced sample was PBMCs, taken on the day of the yellow fever booster vaccination. The source is a man aged 25-40 years who received the YFV17D yellow fever vaccine. Both conserved end residues are part of each CDR3. Each record gives: V gene, D gene, J gene, clone size, CDR3 DNA, CDR3 protein. D genes are given only for firm matches. The size of a clone is reported for some rows only, either as once, few or many, or as a class for expanded clones.

TRBV15	TRBD1	TRBJ2-7	-	TGTGCCACCAGCAAGACAGGGGTTGCAGGAGACGAGCAGTACTTC	CATSKTGVAGDEQYF
TRBV4-2	-	TRBJ2-2	many	TGTGCCAGCAGCCGCGGGACTAACACCGGGGAGCTGTTTTTT	CASSRGTNTGELFF
TRBV6-2/TRBV6-3	-	TRBJ2-7	-	TGTGCCAGCAGTTTTGGACTCGCCGAGCAGTACTTC	CASSFGLAEQYF
TRBV5-1	-	TRBJ2-2	few	TGCGCCAGCGCCCGAACCCCAAAGGGGTCTCAGGCCGGGGAGCTGTTTTTT	CASARTPKGSQAGELFF
TRBV4-1	-	TRBJ1-6	-	TGCGCCAGCAGCCAACGCCGGGACCTCGGTTCACCCCTCCACTTT	CASSQRRDLGSPLHF
TRBV20-1	-	TRBJ2-5	-	TGCAGTGCTAGAGGTGACACTCAAGAGACCCAGTACTTC	CSARGDTQETQYF
TRBV24-1	TRBD2	TRBJ2-5	few	TGTGCCACAGCGGGGGGGGAGACCCAGTACTTC	CATAGGETQYF
TRBV4-2	TRBD2	TRBJ2-7	few	TGTGCCAGCAGCCAAGAGCGGGGGACCCCATACGAGCAGTACTTC	CASSQERGTPYEQYF
TRBV29-1	-	TRBJ2-1	many	TGCAGCGCGGGGGAAGATGAGCAGTTCTTC	CSAGEDEQFF
TRBV20-1	-	TRBJ2-1	few	TGCAGTGCTAGAGATTGGGCGGCCGGCTCCTACAATGAGCAGTTCTTC	CSARDWAAGSYNEQFF
TRBV29-1	TRBD1	TRBJ2-7	few	TGCAGCGTTACATACAGGGGAATCTCCTACGAGCAGTACTTC	CSVTYRGISYEQYF
TRBV2	-	TRBJ2-2	few	TGTGCCAGCAGTCGACTACTATCGAACACCGGGGAGCTGTTTTTT	CASSRLLSNTGELFF
TRBV3-1	TRBD1	TRBJ1-2	few	TGTGCCAGCAGCCTACACGACAGGGAGGGTGAAGGCTACACCTTC	CASSLHDREGEGYTF
TRBV5-1	-	TRBJ2-1	many	TGCGCCAGCAAATTAAGGAGGGATGTATCCTACAATGAGCAGTTCTTC	CASKLRRDVSYNEQFF
TRBV24-1	TRBD1	TRBJ2-1	few	TGTGCCACCAGTGAATCGGACAGGGGAAGCTCCTACAATGAGCAGTTCTTC	CATSESDRGSSYNEQFF
TRBV20-1	TRBD2	TRBJ2-1	few	TGCAGTGCTAGAGATTTCGGCGGGGGAGTATCCTACAATGAGCAGTTCTTC	CSARDFGGGVSYNEQFF
TRBV2	-	TRBJ2-2	-	TGTGCCAGCAGTGCTTTAGGACAGAACACCGGGGAGCTGTTTTTT	CASSALGQNTGELFF
TRBV5-1	-	TRBJ2-2	many	TGTGCCAGCAGCTTAGTGGCCGGGGAGCTGTTTTTT	CASSLVAGELFF
TRBV28	-	TRBJ1-4	-	TGTGCCAGCAGTATCCCAAACCGGAAGGAAAAACTGTTTTTT	CASSIPNRKEKLFF